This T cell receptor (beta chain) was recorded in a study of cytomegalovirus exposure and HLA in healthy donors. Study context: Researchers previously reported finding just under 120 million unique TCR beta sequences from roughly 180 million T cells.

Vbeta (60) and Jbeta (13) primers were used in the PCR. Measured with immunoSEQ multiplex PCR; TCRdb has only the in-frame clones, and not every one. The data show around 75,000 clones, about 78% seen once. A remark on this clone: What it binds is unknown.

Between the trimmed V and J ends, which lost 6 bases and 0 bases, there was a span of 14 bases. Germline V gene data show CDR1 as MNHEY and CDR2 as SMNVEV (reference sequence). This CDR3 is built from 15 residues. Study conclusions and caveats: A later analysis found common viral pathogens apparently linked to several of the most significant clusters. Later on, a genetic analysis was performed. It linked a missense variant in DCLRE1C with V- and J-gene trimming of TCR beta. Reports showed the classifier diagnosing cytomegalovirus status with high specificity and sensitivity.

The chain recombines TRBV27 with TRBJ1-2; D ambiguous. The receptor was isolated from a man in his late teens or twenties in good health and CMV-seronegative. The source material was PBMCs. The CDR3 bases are TGTGCCAGCAGGCACAGTTCTAAAACTAACTATGGCTACACCTTC. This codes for CASRHSSKTNYGYTF.